One and the same sample provided the 27 T cell receptor beta chains below, sequenced in a study of blood T cell repertoires in COVID-19. The assay was immunoSEQ multiplex PCR, and TCRdb's table has in-frame clones only and misses some. The sample holds about 140,000 clones, about 79% seen once. The sequencing sample was made of peripheral blood. The receptor source for this set is a man in his 60s with active or convalescent COVID-19.

The chain employs TRBV19 and TRBJ2-2, with 8 bases lining up with TRBD2. Germline trimming cut 7 bases from V and 1 base from J; bases unmatched to any gene: 5. The CDR3 is 15 amino acids. Germline values: CDR1 LNHDA, CDR2 SQIVND (reference sequence). The CDR3 region is CASIGLAKNTGELFF. DNA of the CDR3: TGTGCCAGTATTGGACTAGCAAAGAACACCGGGGAGCTGTTTTTT.

J is TRBJ2-3 and V is TRBV9; the D gene is possibly TRBD1 (7 bases). The germline V and J ends were trimmed by 6 bases and 3 bases, with 20 bases remaining between them. Germline-derived CDR1 and CDR2 are SGDLS and YYNGEE. This CDR3 spans 16 amino acids. The CDR3 DNA follows: TGTGCCAGCAAGGAGGGGCAGGGGGGATTTACAGATACGCAGTATTTT. This codes for CASKEGQGGFTDTQYF.

This clone was seen only once. The V and J genes are TRBV9 and TRBJ1-6; D remains ambiguous. The germline V gene has CDR1 SGDLS and CDR2 YYNGEE. CDR3 length: 13 residues. Trimming took 1 base from V and 6 from J, leaving 5 bases between them. CDR3 DNA: TGTGCCAGCAGCGTAACGGGTAATTCACCCCTCCACTTT. It translates to CASSVTGNSPLHF.

The V and J genes are TRBV10-1 and TRBJ2-3, with D possibly TRBD2 on 6 matching bases. Trimming stripped 4 bases from V and 4 bases from J, with 6 bases between. Germline loops: CDR1 WNHNN, CDR2 SYGVQD (reference sequence). The CDR3 totals 12 residues. The CDR3 DNA is TGCGCCAGCAGTGCGGGAGCAGATACGCAGTATTTT. Its protein is CASSAGADTQYF.

This sequence joins TRBV7-9 and TRBJ1-1; 8 nucleotides agree with TRBD1. CDR1 SEHNR and CDR2 FQNEAQ come from the germline V gene (reference sequence). This CDR3 contains 12 residues. V was pared by 4 bases and J by 11 bases, with 6 bases of the junction left unmatched. CDR3 protein: CASSSNRGNAFF. The CDR3, as DNA: TGTGCCAGCAGCTCAAACAGGGGGAATGCTTTCTTT.

The CDR3 loop is CASSLTSVRENEQFF. The CDR3 bases are TGTGCCAGCAGCCTGACTAGCGTCCGGGAGAATGAGCAGTTCTTC. The chain combines TRBV11-2 with TRBJ2-1; TRBD2 aligns across 8 bases. Unmatched junction bases numbered 10, after V lost 5 bases and J lost 7 bases. CDR1 is SGHAT and CDR2 is FQNNGV in the germline V gene. The CDR3 spans 15 residues.

The rearrangement joins TRBV11-3 to TRBJ1-3; 7 bases are shared with TRBD1. This CDR3 spans 13 amino acids. The ends lost 4 bases at V and 3 bases at J; junction bases unmatched: 0. Germline CDR1 and CDR2: SGHNT and YENEEA. CDR3 bases: TGTGCCAGCAGCTGGGACAGTGGAAACACCATATATTTT. The encoded protein is CASSWDSGNTIYF.

The CDR3 DNA reads as TGTGCCAGCAGTCTTGGACAGGCTGGAAACACCATATATTTT. Its translation is CASSLGQAGNTIYF. The chain couples TRBV2 to TRBJ1-3; 7 nucleotides agree with TRBD1. V trimming: 5 bases; J trimming: 2 bases; junction bases outside the gene matches: 3. The germline V gene has CDR1 SNHLY and CDR2 FYNNEI. The CDR3 loop spans 14 amino acids.

The gene calls are TRBV5-5 and TRBJ1-4; 10 bases are a match to TRBD1. V gave up 2 bases and J gave up 7 bases; unmatched junction bases: 5. Germline CDR1 reads SGHKS; CDR2 reads YYEKEE (reference sequence). CDR3 size: 15 residues. The CDR3 DNA reads TGTGCCAGCAGCTTCCGACAGGGGGCGATTGAAAAACTGTTTTTT. Translation: CASSFRQGAIEKLFF. Based on the CDR3 plus reference TRBV5-5 and TRBJ1-4, the full variable domain is DAGVTQSPTHLIKTRGQQVTLRCSPISGHKSVSWYQQVLGQGPQFIFQYYEKEERGRGNFPDRFSARQFPNYSSELNVNALLLGDSALYLCASSFRQGAIEKLFFGSGTQLSVL.

The chain employs TRBV3-1 (or the pseudogene TRBV3-2) and TRBJ1-5, with a weak D call TRBD1 (6 bases). The CDR3 consists of 17 residues. The V end lost 4 bases, the J end lost 0 bases, and 16 bases lay between the germline ends. CDR1 LGHDT and CDR2 YNNKEL come from the germline V gene (reference sequence). The CDR3 sequence: CASSPTGTLHSNQPQHF. As DNA, the CDR3 is TGTGCCAGCAGCCCAACCGGGACATTGCATAGCAATCAGCCCCAGCATTTT.

This rearrangement joins TRBV9 to TRBJ1-6, with TRBD1 matching over 7 bases. Germline V CDR1 and CDR2: SGDLS, YYNGEE. J gave up 9 bases and V 4 bases, and 10 bases lay outside the gene matches. CDR3 length equals 15 residues. CDR3 region: CASSSRQGSGSPLHF. The CDR3 DNA sequence: TGTGCCAGCAGCTCCAGACAGGGATCAGGTTCACCCCTCCACTTT.

The chain uses TRBV7-2 and TRBJ1-3; D is ambiguous. CDR3 length: 16 residues. The V gene lost 4 bases and the J gene lost 0 bases, with 13 bases spanning the gap. Germline V gene data show CDR1 as SGHTA and CDR2 as FQGNSA. CDR3 DNA sequence: TGTGCCAGCAGCTCGGGTCCCCCTTTCTCTGGAAACACCATATATTTT. Its translation is CASSSGPPFSGNTIYF.

This chain uses TRBV5-6 with TRBJ1-2, with a tentative D call TRBD1 (5 bases). The CDR3 totals 13 residues. V gave up 3 bases and J gave up 6 bases, with 12 bases separating them. Germline CDR1 and CDR2: SGHDT and YYEEEE. In nucleotides, the CDR3 is TGTGCCAGCAGCTCGGCGGGGGGGAATGGCTACACCTTC. Translating gives CASSSAGGNGYTF.

This chain uses TRBV6-1 with TRBJ1-1; 8 bases match TRBD1. The CDR3 runs 16 residues. Germline loops: CDR1 MNHNS, CDR2 SASEGT. With 4 bases clipped from V and 0 bases from J, the junction kept 7 bases outside the gene matches. The CDR3 coding sequence is TGTGCCAGCAGTGCAAACAGGGGGATGATGAACACTGAAGCTTTCTTT. It codes for CASSANRGMMNTEAFF.

This clone was seen a single time. The J gene is TRBJ1-2, the V gene TRBV29-1; tentative D call: TRBD1 (5 bases). Trimming stripped 3 bases from V and 5 bases from J, with 10 bases between. CDR1 and CDR2 (germline): SQVTM, ANQGSEA. CDR3 length: 12 amino acids. The CDR3 here is CSVDWGEYGYTF. The DNA of the CDR3 is TGCAGCGTTGACTGGGGGGAATATGGCTACACCTTC.

Only a few counts were recorded for this clone. The chain combines TRBV5-1 with TRBJ1-1, with 7 bases that match TRBD1. Germline CDR1 and CDR2: SGHRS and YFSETQ. The V and J ends lost 5 bases and 4 bases, in that order; junction bases with no gene match: 5. This CDR3 comprises 13 residues. In DNA, the CDR3 is TGCGCCAGCAGTAGCAGGGGGACCACTGAAGCTTTCTTT. Translation: CASSSRGTTEAFF. Filled out from reference TRBV5-1 and TRBJ1-1, the complete variable domain reads KAGVTQTPRYLIKTRGQQVTLSCSPISGHRSVSWYQQTPGQGLQFLFEYFSETQRNKGNFPGRFSGRQFSNSRSEMNVSTLELGDSALYLCASSSRGTTEAFFGQGTRLTVV.

The V and J genes are TRBV19 and TRBJ1-2, with 7 bases identical to TRBD1. The CDR3 consists of 13 residues. V lost 3 bases to trimming and J lost 6 bases; unmatched junction nucleotides: 4. Germline assignment: CDR1 LNHDA and CDR2 SQIVND (reference sequence). The CDR3 nucleotides are TGTGCCAGTAGTATGGTGCAGGGGGATGGCTACACCTTC. Its translation: CASSMVQGDGYTF.

This sequence joins TRBV6-5 and TRBJ1-3; D possibly corresponds to TRBD1 (5 bases). V was trimmed by 3 bases and J by 4 bases, leaving 13 bases between them. The CDR3 sequence is 15 residues long. Germline CDR1 reads MNHEY; CDR2 reads SVGAGI. CDR3 DNA sequence: TGTGCCAGCAGTTATTCCCGGGGGTGGGGAAACACCATATATTTT. It is translated as CASSYSRGWGNTIYF.

The genes are TRBV10-3 and TRBJ1-2; D may be TRBD1 (6 bases). CDR3 size: 16 residues. Germline V gives CDR1 ENHRY, CDR2 SYGVKD. V lost 2 bases and J lost 3, with 16 bases in between. DNA of the CDR3: TGTGCCATCAGTGAGACGGGGGGCGTAAGGGACTATGGCTACACCTTC. This gives the protein CAISETGGVRDYGYTF.

The chain employs TRBV25-1 and TRBJ1-3, with TRBD1 matching over 10 bases. V was pared by 7 bases and J by 1 base, with 7 bases of the junction left unmatched. This CDR3 contains 16 residues. Germline CDR1 reads MGHDK; CDR2 reads SYGVNS. The CDR3 sequence: CASTPGQGLSGNTIYF. The CDR3 DNA is TGTGCCAGCACGCCGGGACAGGGGTTGTCTGGAAACACCATATATTTT.

The chain combines TRBV19 with TRBJ2-1; 12 positions agree with TRBD2. After removal of 4 bases from V and 9 bases from J, the junction contained 7 bases not matched to a gene. CDR3 length: 15 amino acids. Germline lookup yields CDR1 LNHDA and CDR2 SQIVND (reference sequence). CDR3 DNA: TGTGCCAGTAGTACGGGGACTAGCGGGTATAGTGAGCAGTTCTTC. Its translation is CASSTGTSGYSEQFF.

A few counts support this clone. This chain connects TRBV28 to TRBJ1-6, with D possibly being TRBD1 (6 bases). Germline CDR1 and CDR2: MDHEN and SYDVKM. The ends were cut back, 4 bases at V and 7 bases at J, with 14 bases in the middle. This CDR3 has 15 amino acids. The CDR3 protein is CASSSGTILNSPLHF. Here the CDR3 DNA reads TGTGCCAGCAGTTCCGGGACAATATTGAATTCACCCCTCCACTTT.

This sequence joins TRBV6-1 and TRBJ1-2, with TRBD1 matching over 7 bases. V shed 6 bases and J 9 bases; nucleotides not matched to a gene: 7. Germline V gene data show CDR1 as MNHNS and CDR2 as SASEGT. The CDR3 loop spans 12 amino acids. CDR3 amino acids: CASSLRDRSYTF. CDR3 in DNA: TGTGCCAGCAGCCTGAGGGACAGAAGCTACACCTTC.

The V gene is TRBV7-8, the J gene TRBJ2-3; 12 bases fit TRBD2. Germline V lookup: CDR1 SGHVS, CDR2 FQNEAQ. Trimming removed 1 base from V and 5 bases from J; junction bases left unmatched: 7. The CDR3 totals 17 residues. CDR3 bases: TGTGCCAGCAGCTTAGTGAGACTAGCGGGAGTAAAAGATACGCAGTATTTT. It translates to CASSLVRLAGVKDTQYF.

The chain joins TRBV7-2 to TRBJ2-1; 8 bases agree with TRBD2. The ends lost 5 bases at V and 5 bases at J; junction bases unmatched: 11. The CDR3 runs to 16 residues. Germline-derived CDR1 and CDR2 are SGHTA and FQGNSA. CDR3 nucleotides: TGTGCCAGCAGCACGCTTTGGAGCGGGGGACACAATGAGCAGTTCTTC. Translated, it gives CASSTLWSGGHNEQFF.

V is TRBV28 and J is TRBJ2-3; tentatively, D is TRBD1 (6 bases). The germline CDR1 and CDR2 sequences are MDHEN and SYDVKM. The V end was cut by 6 bases, the J end by 0 bases, with 13 bases between. The CDR3 spans 15 residues. CDR3 nucleotides: TGTGCCAGCAGCAACTACAGGGAAAGCACAGATACGCAGTATTTT. Amino acid sequence: CASSNYRESTDTQYF. The variable domain in full, completed from reference TRBV28 and TRBJ2-3, reads DVKVTQSSRYLVKRTGEKVFLECVQDMDHENMFWYRQDPGLGLRLIYFSYDVKMKEKGDIPEGYSVSREKKERFSLILESASTNQTSMYLCASSNYRESTDTQYFGPGTRLTVL.

The CDR3 protein is CASSAGGPSYNEQFF. CDR3 DNA sequence: TGTGCCAGCAGCGCGGGGGGTCCCTCCTACAATGAGCAGTTCTTC. The V and J genes are TRBV11-2 and TRBJ2-1; 8 bases map to TRBD2. Losses at the gene ends were 5 bases for V and 0 bases for J; bases not matched to a gene: 3. CDR3 length: 15 residues. Germline assignment: CDR1 SGHAT and CDR2 FQNNGV.